This T cell receptor beta chain came from a study of blood T cell repertoires in COVID-19. Overall study: Italy, Spain and the United States were the sources of the convalescent and acute COVID-19 samples. Sample material is recorded as cDNA or gDNA derived from T cells, B-cell-depleted T cells, or PBMCs.

Seattle's cohort entered during active infection and was followed longitudinally. In the study's own analysis: It was from reference gene primer amplification that nucleated cell counts were estimated. TCRdb keeps only in-frame clones here, not all; method: immunoSEQ multiplex PCR. For V, J and clone size, that table is used; D and trimming come from the DNA. Of 100,000 to 150,000 clones in the sample, 60% to 80% were seen once. This CDR3 spans 16 amino acids. Germline lookup yields CDR1 SNHLY and CDR2 FYNNEI. V lost 2 bases and J lost 5, with 19 bases in between. Sequenced material: peripheral blood. The sequence derives from an older man with COVID-19, enrolled during active disease. This chain joins TRBV2 and TRBJ2-7, with a weak D call TRBD2 (5 bases). In nucleotides, the CDR3 is TGTGCCAGCAGTGAAACTAGTGATAGTCTTCTTGACGAGCAGTACTTC. Its protein product is CASSETSDSLLDEQYF.